A selection of T cell receptor beta chains follows, all from one sample in a study of CD8 T cells in Susac syndrome. TCRdb reanalysed the immunoSEQ multiplex PCR reads using MiXCR and keeps one entry per CDR3 protein. The sample has roughly 180,000 distinct CDR3 sequences; about 95% are singletons. Sample: CD4+ T cells from PBMCs. The receptors come from a human donor in good health. Both conserved end residues are part of each CDR3. D genes are given only for firm matches. Size is omitted from some rows. Given values are once, few, many or a class for expanded clones.

CDR3 length	clone size	V gene	D gene	J gene	CDR3 protein	CDR3 DNA
15	-	TRBV7-2	-	TRBJ2-3	CASSLPGDSTDTQYF	TGTGCCAGCAGCCTCCCAGGCGACAGCACAGATACGCAGTATTTT
16	-	TRBV18	TRBD1	TRBJ1-2	CASSPLGQGRNYGYTF	TGTGCCAGCTCACCACTAGGACAGGGGCGGAACTATGGCTACACCTTC
13	-	TRBV5-1	TRBD2	TRBJ2-1	CASSFSGENEQFF	TGCGCCAGCAGCTTCAGCGGGGAGAATGAGCAGTTCTTC
13	-	TRBV13	TRBD1	TRBJ1-1	CASNQDRATEAFF	TGTGCCAGCAACCAAGACAGGGCCACTGAAGCTTTCTTT
12	-	TRBV29-1	-	TRBJ1-4	CSVELGNEKLFF	TGCAGCGTTGAATTGGGTAATGAAAAACTGTTTTTT
15	-	TRBV25-1	-	TRBJ2-5	CASSIPDDHGETQYF	TGTGCCAGCAGTATCCCCGACGATCATGGGGAGACCCAGTACTTC
14	-	TRBV20-1	-	TRBJ2-7	CSARDPRSSYEQYF	TGCAGTGCTAGAGATCCCAGGAGCTCCTACGAGCAGTACTTC
15	few	TRBV12-3/TRBV12-4	TRBD2	TRBJ2-5	CASRAGLAGKETQYF	TGTGCCAGCAGGGCTGGACTAGCTGGGAAAGAGACCCAGTACTTC
12	-	TRBV20-1	-	TRBJ2-5	CSAMKGEETQYF	TGCAGTGCTATGAAGGGGGAAGAGACCCAGTACTTC
16	-	TRBV7-2	TRBD2	TRBJ2-3	CASSLVLAGVTDTQYF	TGTGCCAGCAGCTTAGTCCTAGCGGGAGTGACAGATACGCAGTATTTT
15	-	TRBV23-1	-	TRBJ2-7	CASSQSSGPKGEQYF	TGCGCCAGCAGTCAATCCTCCGGGCCAAAGGGCGAGCAGTACTTC
13	-	TRBV7-6	TRBD2	TRBJ2-7	CASSAALAGEQYF	TGTGCCAGCAGCGCCGCTCTAGCGGGGGAGCAGTACTTC
12	-	TRBV20-1	-	TRBJ2-7	CSATVDAYEQYF	TGCAGTGCGACCGTCGATGCCTACGAGCAGTACTTC
13	-	TRBV27	-	TRBJ1-1	CASSMRENTEAFF	TGTGCCAGCAGTATGAGGGAGAACACTGAAGCTTTCTTT
13	-	TRBV27	TRBD2	TRBJ2-7	CASKKRELGEQYF	TGTGCCAGCAAAAAGCGGGAGCTGGGGGAGCAGTACTTC
13	-	TRBV29-1	-	TRBJ2-1	CSVAPTGADEQFF	TGCAGCGTTGCCCCTACGGGGGCTGATGAGCAGTTCTTC
14	-	TRBV20-1	TRBD2	TRBJ2-7	CSAPTLAGDYEQYF	TGCAGTGCTCCTACACTAGCGGGAGACTACGAGCAGTACTTC
11	-	TRBV20-1	-	TRBJ2-7	CSASGNYEQYF	TGCAGTGCTAGCGGGAACTACGAGCAGTACTTC
17	-	TRBV7-9	TRBD2	TRBJ2-1	CASSLDFLAGGRHEQFF	TGTGCCAGCAGCTTAGACTTCCTAGCGGGAGGGCGACATGAGCAGTTCTTC
15	-	TRBV3-1	-	TRBJ2-7	CASSSSGGGAYEQYF	TGTGCCAGCAGCTCATCAGGGGGAGGCGCCTACGAGCAGTACTTC
19	-	TRBV5-6	TRBD2	TRBJ2-5	CASSFLITGTSGTPETQYF	TGTGCCAGCAGCTTCTTGATAACCGGGACTAGCGGGACACCAGAGACCCAGTACTTC
14	-	TRBV30	-	TRBJ2-7	CAWSVFQSSYEQYF	TGTGCCTGGAGTGTCTTTCAGTCCTCCTACGAGCAGTACTTC
15	-	TRBV4-3	-	TRBJ2-1	CASRRDLLPYNEQFF	TGCGCCAGCAGGCGGGACCTCCTCCCATACAATGAGCAGTTCTTC
14	-	TRBV4-3	-	TRBJ1-1	CASSPSWQNTEAFF	TGCGCCAGCAGCCCAAGTTGGCAGAACACTGAAGCTTTCTTT
15	-	TRBV5-1	-	TRBJ2-1	CASSPGAVTYNEQFF	TGCGCCAGCAGCCCCGGTGCTGTCACCTACAATGAGCAGTTCTTC
13	-	TRBV30	TRBD1	TRBJ1-2	CASTSGQDVRDTF	TGTGCCTCCACTTCGGGACAGGACGTGCGGGACACCTTC
14	-	TRBV29-1	TRBD2	TRBJ2-5	CSVAGLAGFETQYF	TGCAGCGTGGCGGGACTAGCGGGATTCGAGACCCAGTACTTC
13	-	TRBV20-1	-	TRBJ1-2	CSASEGGDYGYTF	TGCAGTGCCTCTGAGGGGGGCGACTATGGCTACACCTTC
14	-	TRBV5-1	-	TRBJ2-3	CASSSTGYTDTQYF	TGCGCCAGCAGCTCAACCGGATACACAGATACGCAGTATTTT
13	-	TRBV5-4	TRBD2	TRBJ2-1	CASSLGTTDEQFF	TGTGCCAGCAGCCTCGGGACTACGGATGAGCAGTTCTTC
11	-	TRBV3-1	-	TRBJ2-3	CASSQWDTQYF	TGTGCCAGCAGCCAATGGGATACGCAGTATTTT
15	-	TRBV7-8	-	TRBJ2-1	CASSLLAGPYNEQFF	TGTGCCAGCAGCTTACTTGCGGGGCCCTACAATGAGCAGTTCTTC
13	-	TRBV4-3	-	TRBJ1-5	CASSQVPSQPQHF	TGCGCCAGCAGCCAAGTCCCGAGTCAGCCCCAGCATTTT
15	-	TRBV29-1	TRBD1	TRBJ2-7	CSVHSAQGVSYEQYF	TGCAGCGTCCATAGCGCGCAGGGGGTCTCCTACGAGCAGTACTTC
13	-	TRBV30	TRBD1	TRBJ1-5	CAWSSQGVQPQHF	TGTGCCTGGAGTTCACAGGGGGTTCAGCCCCAGCATTTT
13	-	TRBV12-3/TRBV12-4	-	TRBJ2-7	CASSFRGSHEQYF	TGTGCCAGCAGTTTTAGGGGCTCGCACGAGCAGTACTTC
14	-	TRBV20-1	TRBD2	TRBJ2-7	CSALGLALSYEQYF	TGCAGTGCTCTTGGACTAGCGCTTTCCTACGAGCAGTACTTC
14	-	TRBV7-8	TRBD2	TRBJ2-2	CASSITSGIGELFF	TGTGCCAGCAGCATCACTAGCGGGATCGGGGAGCTGTTTTTT
13	-	TRBV30	TRBD2	TRBJ2-1	CAWSTSGGNEQFF	TGTGCCTGGAGTACTAGCGGGGGCAATGAGCAGTTCTTC
16	-	TRBV29-1	-	TRBJ2-7	CSASLFDRPNSYEQYF	TGCAGCGCCTCCCTGTTCGACAGGCCTAATTCCTACGAGCAGTACTTC
15	-	TRBV12-3/TRBV12-4	TRBD2	TRBJ2-1	CASSPTSGRPNEQFF	TGTGCCAGCAGTCCGACTAGCGGGAGGCCCAATGAGCAGTTCTTC
13	-	TRBV4-1	TRBD1	TRBJ2-4	CASSLRQGDIQYF	TGCGCCAGCAGCCTACGACAGGGCGACATTCAGTACTTC
15	-	TRBV28	-	TRBJ1-2	CASRGLDYDYYGYTF	TGTGCCAGCAGGGGATTGGATTACGATTACTATGGCTACACCTTC
14	few	TRBV5-1	-	TRBJ2-2	CASSLGANTGELFF	TGTGCCAGCAGCTTAGGGGCGAACACCGGGGAGCTGTTTTTT
14	-	TRBV20-1	-	TRBJ1-5	CSARAPGNLQPQHF	TGCAGTGCTAGAGCCCCAGGGAATCTTCAGCCCCAGCATTTT
14	-	TRBV6-5	TRBD1	TRBJ2-7	CASRPPGQGFQQYF	TGTGCCAGCAGGCCTCCGGGACAGGGGTTCCAGCAGTACTTC
12	-	TRBV12-3/TRBV12-4	-	TRBJ1-3	CASSFLRNTIYF	TGTGCCAGCAGTTTTCTCCGGAACACCATATATTTT
14	-	TRBV20-1	TRBD1	TRBJ1-1	CSASPPTGDTEAFF	TGCAGTGCTAGTCCCCCGACAGGGGACACTGAAGCTTTCTTT
15	once	TRBV20-1	TRBD2	TRBJ2-1	CSANKPGGPYNEQFF	TGCAGTGCTAACAAGCCGGGAGGGCCTTACAATGAGCAGTTCTTC
20	few	TRBV28	TRBD2	TRBJ2-7	CASSLWDPGTSGPPGYEQYF	TGTGCCAGCAGTTTATGGGATCCGGGGACTAGCGGACCCCCCGGGTACGAGCAGTACTTC
12	-	TRBV29-1	TRBD1	TRBJ2-1	CSVAGTGNEQFF	TGCAGCGTAGCCGGGACAGGCAATGAGCAGTTCTTC
14	-	TRBV28	-	TRBJ1-5	CASIREIDNQPQHF	TGTGCCAGCATAAGGGAGATTGACAATCAGCCCCAGCATTTT
14	-	TRBV19	-	TRBJ2-5	CASAYRDNQETQYF	TGTGCCAGCGCTTACCGGGACAACCAAGAGACCCAGTACTTC
13	-	TRBV4-1	-	TRBJ2-1	CASSQRDHNEQFF	TGCGCCAGCAGCCAGCGGGACCACAATGAGCAGTTCTTC
14	-	TRBV7-2	-	TRBJ2-7	CASSLAWSSYEQYF	TGTGCCAGCAGCTTAGCATGGAGCTCCTACGAGCAGTACTTC
14	few	TRBV3-1	-	TRBJ2-5	CASSQDRGVETQYF	TGTGCCAGCAGCCAAGATCGGGGTGTAGAGACCCAGTACTTC
13	once	TRBV29-1	TRBD1	TRBJ2-1	CSVEDWRDREQFF	TGCAGCGTTGAAGATTGGCGGGACAGGGAGCAGTTCTTC
15	-	TRBV7-3	-	TRBJ1-1	CASSLTREDHTEAFF	TGTGCCAGCAGCTTAACGCGTGAAGACCACACTGAAGCTTTCTTT
13	-	TRBV27	-	TRBJ1-4	CASSFRDNEKLFF	TGTGCCAGCAGCTTTCGGGACAACGAAAAACTGTTTTTT